What follows are 18 T cell receptor beta chains derived from one specimen sequenced in a study of T cell responses to AZD1222 COVID-19 vaccine. Sequenced by immunoSEQ multiplex PCR; TCRdb stores in-frame clones only, minus some. The table has 100,000 to 150,000 clones, 87% seen once; the top ten hold under 1.5%. Sequences were derived from peripheral blood, sampled on day 0 of AZD1222 vaccination. The receptors stem from an adult in good health.

The chain has TRBV4-1 and TRBJ1-6; D is unresolved. The CDR3 sequence is 14 residues long. The V gene's germline CDR1 is MGHRA and CDR2 YSYEKL. Trimming took off 1 base at V and 5 bases at J, with 6 bases between the two ends. CDR3 sequence reads: CASSQVPDNSPLHF. The CDR3 DNA reads as TGCGCCAGCAGCCAAGTCCCGGATAATTCACCCCTCCACTTT.

The rearrangement links TRBV27 to TRBJ2-3; D is perhaps TRBD2 (7 bases). CDR3 length: 15 amino acids. V dropped 5 bases and J dropped 11 bases, with 23 bases sitting between them. CDR1 and CDR2 from the germline V gene are MNHEY and SMNVEV (reference sequence). The CDR3 sequence is CASSPPAGASGVQYF. In DNA form, the CDR3 reads TGTGCCAGCAGTCCTCCCGCGGGGGCTTCCGGAGTGCAGTATTTT.

V usage is TRBV28 and J usage is TRBJ1-2; D is undetermined. CDR3 length: 12 residues. Germline values: CDR1 MDHEN, CDR2 SYDVKM. V was trimmed by 5 bases and J by 4 bases, leaving 8 bases between them. The CDR3 sequence: CASSLGAYGYTF. The CDR3 region has the DNA TGTGCCAGCAGTCTGGGAGCCTATGGCTACACCTTC.

CDR3 DNA: TGTGCCAGCAGTTTAGGGTCGGGGATAGGCTACACCTTC. This translates into CASSLGSGIGYTF. J is TRBJ1-2 and V is TRBV28; D ambiguous. Germline CDR1 reads MDHEN; CDR2 reads SYDVKM. The length of the CDR3 is 13 residues. The V end lost 2 bases, the J end lost 8 bases, and 12 bases lay between the germline ends.

As regards this clone: In the same sample, other DNA sequences code for this CDR3. J is TRBJ1-2 and V is TRBV6-5; D gene uncertain. The germline V gene encodes CDR1 MNHEY and CDR2 SVGAGI. V dropped 6 bases and J dropped 5 bases, with 10 bases sitting between them. The length of the CDR3 is 12 residues. CDR3 loop: CASRGQNYGYTF. CDR3 DNA sequence: TGTGCCAGCAGAGGGCAGAATTATGGCTACACCTTC.

The count of this clone is one. This chain joins TRBV6-5 and TRBJ1-1; no firm D call. The V gene's germline CDR1 is MNHEY and CDR2 SVGAGI. Trimming removed 7 bases from V and 4 bases from J, with 10 bases in between. This CDR3 contains 12 residues. DNA for the CDR3: TGTGCCAGCACCCCCTCCTCCACTGAAGCTTTCTTT. Translating gives CASTPSSTEAFF.

V usage is TRBV25-1 and J usage is TRBJ1-6; D gene uncertain. The V and J ends lost 2 bases and 14 bases respectively, with 10 bases between them. This CDR3 comprises 12 residues. CDR1 and CDR2 from the germline V gene are MGHDK and SYGVNS. The chain's CDR3 is CASSELPSALHF. CDR3 bases: TGTGCCAGCAGTGAACTCCCGTCGGCCCTCCACTTT.

The table lists this clone with a few counts. The rearrangement uses TRBV12-3 or TRBV12-4 and TRBJ1-1, with 7 positions matching TRBD1. Trimming at V came to 8 bases and at J to 1 base, leaving 4 bases not matched to a gene. CDR3 length: 13 amino acids. CDR3 sequence: CASRGQSNTEAFF. CDR3 in DNA: TGTGCCAGCCGGGGACAGTCGAACACTGAAGCTTTCTTT.

This clone was found a few times. V gene TRBV28 combines with J gene TRBJ2-7; D is possibly TRBD1 (6 bases). Between the trimmed V and J ends, which lost 3 bases and 3 bases, there was a span of 21 bases. The CDR3 extends over 17 amino acids. Germline V gene data show CDR1 as MDHEN and CDR2 as SYDVKM. CDR3 DNA: TGTGCCAGCAGTTTTCGAAGGTTGGGACACAATCGCTACGAGCAGTACTTC. This translates into CASSFRRLGHNRYEQYF. The variable domain in full, completed from reference TRBV28 and TRBJ2-7, reads DVKVTQSSRYLVKRTGEKVFLECVQDMDHENMFWYRQDPGLGLRLIYFSYDVKMKEKGDIPEGYSVSREKKERFSLILESASTNQTSMYLCASSFRRLGHNRYEQYFGPGTRLTVT.

V and J are TRBV18 and TRBJ2-1, with 13 nucleotides matching TRBD2. The CDR3 is 18 amino acids. With 3 bases clipped from V and 1 base from J, the junction kept 6 bases outside the gene matches. Germline V gene data show CDR1 as KGHSH and CDR2 as LQKENI. The CDR3 bases are TGTGCCAGCTCACCCCCCGGACTAGCGGGGGAGTCCTACAATGAGCAGTTCTTC. It yields the protein CASSPPGLAGESYNEQFF. The whole variable domain, filled in from reference TRBV18 and TRBJ2-1, reads NAGVMQNPRHLVRRRGQEARLRCSPMKGHSHVYWYRQLPEEGLKFMVYLQKENIIDESGMPKERFSAEFPKEGPSILRIQQVVRGDSAAYFCASSPPGLAGESYNEQFFGPGTRLTVL.

This chain uses TRBV5-4 with TRBJ2-7; 8 nucleotides line up with TRBD2. V dropped 1 base and J dropped 6; count of bases not matched to a gene: 9. The CDR3 is made up of 15 amino acids. Germline V gene sequence: CDR1 SGHNT, CDR2 YYREEE (reference sequence). CDR3 in amino acids: CASSLRGGGTLEQYF. CDR3 DNA: TGTGCCAGCAGCTTGCGGGGCGGGGGGACTCTCGAGCAGTACTTC.

The V and J genes are TRBV24-1 and TRBJ2-7, with TRBD1 matching over 9 bases. V lost 5 bases to trimming and J lost 2 bases; unmatched junction nucleotides: 21. The length of the CDR3 is 20 residues. Per germline, CDR1 KGHDR and CDR2 SFDVKD. In DNA, the CDR3 is TGTGCCACCAGTGGCCCCCCACGTAAACCGGGACAGGGAGGCACCTACGAGCAGTACTTC. Protein sequence: CATSGPPRKPGQGGTYEQYF.

This clone was picked up a small number of times. This chain links TRBV4-3 with TRBJ2-1; 7 bases match TRBD2. Germline values: CDR1 LGHNA, CDR2 YSLEER. Germline trimming cut 3 bases from V and 9 bases from J; bases unmatched to any gene: 11. This CDR3 spans 15 amino acids. The CDR3, as DNA: TGCGCCAGCAGCCAGGGAAGGGGCGGGGGTCTTGAGCAGTTCTTC. Translated, it gives CASSQGRGGGLEQFF.

The chain has TRBV12-3 or TRBV12-4 and TRBJ2-3; D is perhaps TRBD1 (6 bases). This CDR3 is built from 13 residues. V lost 4 bases and J 4 bases, leaving 9 bases between the germline ends. CDR3 in DNA: TGTGCCAGCAGTTCTAACAGGGCAGATACGCAGTATTTT. Its protein product is CASSSNRADTQYF.

The chain combines TRBV19 with TRBJ1-3; possible D gene TRBD1, 5 bases. The CDR3 is 16 residues long. Germline V lookup: CDR1 LNHDA, CDR2 SQIVND (reference sequence). V lost 3 bases and J lost 0, with 12 bases in between. The CDR3 region is CASSINGASSGNTIYF. CDR3 sequence (DNA): TGTGCCAGTAGTATCAATGGGGCCAGCTCTGGAAACACCATATATTTT. Drawing the rest from reference TRBV19 and TRBJ1-3, the complete variable domain is DGGITQSPKYLFRKEGQNVTLSCEQNLNHDAMYWYRQDPGQGLRLIYYSQIVNDFQKGDIAEGYSVSREKKESFPLTVTSAQKNPTAFYLCASSINGASSGNTIYFGEGSWLTVV.

The sample holds a few counts of this clone. The rearrangement joins TRBV18 to TRBJ1-1; no clear D gene. V lost 2 bases and J lost 7, with 20 bases in between. Germline V gene lookup returns CDR1 KGHSH and CDR2 LQKENI. The CDR3 sequence is 16 residues long. The CDR3 nucleotides are TGTGCCAGCTCACCATGGGCAGTCAGCCGCAGTATTGAAGCTTTCTTT. Its translation is CASSPWAVSRSIEAFF.

The J gene is TRBJ2-1, the V gene TRBV11-3; 7 bases line up with TRBD1. After removal of 5 bases from V and 5 bases from J, the junction contained 9 bases not matched to a gene. Germline CDR1 SGHNT, CDR2 YENEEA. This CDR3 contains 15 residues. Here the CDR3 reads CASSKDRDVDNEQFF. Written as DNA, the CDR3 is TGTGCCAGCAGCAAAGACAGGGACGTAGACAATGAGCAGTTCTTC.

The chain carries TRBV11-2 and TRBJ2-5; D remains ambiguous. Per germline, CDR1 SGHAT and CDR2 FQNNGV. Trimming pared 3 bases from V and 2 bases from J, leaving 1 base between. CDR3 size: 11 residues. The CDR3 protein is CASSFQETQYF. The CDR3 coding sequence is TGTGCCAGCAGCTTTCAAGAGACCCAGTACTTC.